Reported below is one TCR beta chain. What this receptor recognizes is not known. One base away there is no much larger clone; base qualities are not given. This entry comes from a study of blood T cell repertoires in COVID-19 (dated by TCRdb to the early 2020s). General notes on the study: Collaborator samples came from the United States, Italy and Spain and covered acute and convalescent phases of COVID-19. The prospective study material was composed of cDNA or gDNA derived from T cells, B-cell-depleted T cells, or PBMCs. Deeply sampled blood TCRbeta repertoires from subjects exposed to, actively infected with, or recovered from COVID-19 were included in the dataset. The repertoires were released in a freely available public database intended as a resource for research on the immune response to SARS-CoV-2. Samples came from the ongoing ImmuneRACE study (first 160 participants) plus 1,254 subjects from 6 global collaborators. A de-identified subject ID, COVID-19 status, age in years and sex were almost always included in the sample metadata. HLA class I and class II types, where available, came from metadata supplied by the sample provider rather than from assay-based typing. Findings and caveats that apply to the study as a whole: The amount of clinical and demographic metadata varied by source and participant and was provided uncurated.

TCRbeta CDR3 regions were amplified from genomic DNA using the immunoSEQ Assay, a bias-controlled multiplex PCR. For the original study's pipeline: Nucleated cell counts per sample were estimated from amplification of reference gene primers within the assay. Sequence reads were collapsed and filtered to measure the absolute abundance of every unique TCRbeta CDR3 rearrangement. For each sample, productive Simpson clonality was calculated by taking the square root of Simpson's diversity index across productive rearrangements. The table comes from immuneACCESS by way of TCRdb, which keeps in-frame sequences with V and J called. Part of the clones is missing from these tables; in studies checked, under half for an unresolved V gene and the rest for unknown reasons. V, J and clone size are those of that table, while D and trimming were read from the DNA. The sample has 350,000 to 450,000 clones on record, 83% of them singletons. Around 5% of the sample is in the top ten clones.

Enrolling through a virtual design, the prospective study's participants ranged in age from roughly 18 to 89 years and lived across roughly 23 United States geographic areas. Cohort assignment in the prospective study relied on participant-reported clinical history from a screening survey and a study questionnaire. Recovered participants in ImmuneRACE Cohort 3 were defined by two consecutive negative NP/OP PCR tests, clearance by a healthcare professional, or resolution of symptoms. In the prospective study, whole blood, serum and a nasopharyngeal or oropharyngeal swab were collected from each participant by mobile phlebotomists. Prospective study participants could optionally give additional blood draws and questionnaires over an approximately two-month period. Before DNA extraction, blood samples from the prospective study were shipped at room temperature or frozen. CDR1 MNHEY and CDR2 SVGAGI were looked up in the germline V gene. The V and J ends are trimmed by 6 bases and 2 bases, leaving 11 bases between them. Its CDR3 holds 14 amino acids, cysteine through phenylalanine. The entry retains the CDR3 DNA only, 42 bases that are in frame from base 1.

The TCR originated in a woman aged 45-60 years who had recovered from COVID-19. Recombination joined TRBV6-5 with TRBJ2-1; a tentative D match to TRBD1 spans 6 bases. The specimen was PBMCs or T cells enriched from blood (not recorded which). Here the CDR3 is given as CASSPTGAYNEQFF. The DNA sequence follows: TGTGCCAGCAGCCCGACAGGTGCCTACAATGAGCAGTTCTTC.